This is a list of T cell receptor beta chains from one sample in a study of cytomegalovirus exposure and HLA in healthy donors. Produced via immunoSEQ multiplex PCR; TCRdb's table is partial and in-frame only. Of some 190,000 clones in the sample, roughly four fifths were seen once. The sequencing sample was made of PBMCs. The receptors here all came from a woman in her twenties or thirties in good health and CMV-seropositive. CDR3s include the opening cysteine and the closing phenylalanine or tryptophan. A D gene is named only where the DNA matches it firmly. A clone size is listed for some rows: how often the clone was seen (once, few, many), or a class if it is expanded.

j_gene	v_gene	abundance	d_gene	CDR3nt	CDR3aa
TRBJ1-4	TRBV18	.	.	TGTGCCAGCTCACCCGTCAGGGGAGGGCCAGATGAAAAACTGTTTTTT	CASSPVRGGPDEKLFF
TRBJ2-5	TRBV6-1	.	TRBD1	TGTGCCAGCAGTGAAGTGACAGGGGACCTTATGGAGCAGTACTTC	CASSEVTGDLMEQYF
TRBJ1-4	TRBV9	.	TRBD1	TGTGCCAGCAGCTCGAACAGGGGCCCCAATGAAAAACTGTTTTTT	CASSSNRGPNEKLFF
TRBJ1-1	TRBV10-1	.	.	TGCGCCAGCAGTCTGAACCGGGACACGGGGAACACTGAAGCTTTCTTT	CASSLNRDTGNTEAFF
TRBJ1-4	TRBV5-1	few	TRBD1	TGCGCCAGCGCCCAACTAGGGACAGCTAATGAAAAACTGTTTTTT	CASAQLGTANEKLFF
TRBJ2-6	TRBV5-4	.	.	TGTGCCAGCAGCTCCGGGACTTCTGTAGCTCTCTCTGGGGCCAACGTCCTGACTTTC	CASSSGTSVALSGANVLTF
TRBJ2-7	TRBV19	.	.	TGTGCCAGTAGTATAGGAGGGACAAAGGCCAACGAGCAGTACTTC	CASSIGGTKANEQYF
TRBJ1-2	TRBV5-1	.	.	TGCGCCAGCAGCTTGGTTGGCAGCGAATATGGCTACACCTTC	CASSLVGSEYGYTF
TRBJ2-7	TRBV10-1	.	.	TGCGCCAGCAGTCCCCACGGTTCCGAGCAGTACTTC	CASSPHGSEQYF
TRBJ2-1	TRBV12-5	.	.	TGTGCTAGTGGTTCCGCGGCGACTGAGCAGTTCTTC	CASGSAATEQFF
TRBJ2-7	TRBV28	.	TRBD2	TGTGCCGTGCGGGAGAGGTACGAGCAGTACTTC	CAVRERYEQYF
TRBJ2-3	TRBV15	few	TRBD2	TGTGCCACCAGCAGCCCTAGCGGGTATACGCAGTATTTT	CATSSPSGYTQYF
TRBJ2-7	TRBV7-9	.	.	TGTGCCAGCAGCTTCTATGAATACGAGCAGTACTTC	CASSFYEYEQYF
TRBJ1-2	TRBV18	.	TRBD1	TGTGCCAGCTTCTCGACTGGACAGGTGGACTATGGCTACACCTTC	CASFSTGQVDYGYTF
TRBJ2-7	TRBV7-2	few	TRBD1	TGTGCCAGCAGCCGGTCCAGGGGGGAGCAGTACTTC	CASSRSRGEQYF
TRBJ1-1	TRBV5-1	.	TRBD1	TGCGCCAGCAGCTTGGGCCACAGGGGGGGTGACACTGAAGCTTTCTTT	CASSLGHRGGDTEAFF
TRBJ2-7	TRBV14	.	.	TGTGCCAGCAGCCAAGATCCTAGGTCAGGGGTGGGGTACGAGCAGTACTTC	CASSQDPRSGVGYEQYF
TRBJ2-7	TRBV28	.	.	TGTGCCAGCAGACCGGGACTCCATTCCTACGAGCAGTACTTC	CASRPGLHSYEQYF
TRBJ2-1	TRBV4-2	.	TRBD2	TGTGCCAGCAGAGCGGCGTCTAGCGGCACGGGGGAGTACAATGAGCAGTTCTTC	CASRAASSGTGEYNEQFF
TRBJ1-1	TRBV11-2	.	.	TGTGCCAGCAGCTTAGGGGCAGGGGAGTTCTTCGAAGCTTTCTTT	CASSLGAGEFFEAFF
TRBJ2-1	TRBV4-1	.	.	TGCGCCAGCAGCCAGACACCCACTGGAGGGCCGTCCTACAATGAGCAGTTCTTC	CASSQTPTGGPSYNEQFF
TRBJ2-4	TRBV10-1	.	.	TGCGCCAGCAGTGAGAAGGGGGCCAAAAACATTCAGTACTTC	CASSEKGAKNIQYF
TRBJ2-7	TRBV20-1	.	.	TGCAGTGTAACGGACAGCTACGAGCAGTACTTC	CSVTDSYEQYF
TRBJ1-1	TRBV5-1	few	.	TGCGCCAGCAGCTTACAGGGTTCCACTGAAGCTTTCTTT	CASSLQGSTEAFF
TRBJ2-7	TRBV4-2	.	.	TGTGCCAGCAGCCAAGATAGGGGGAGTCCCTACGAGCAGTACTTC	CASSQDRGSPYEQYF
TRBJ1-2	TRBV6-5	.	.	TGTGCCAGCAGTATGGGTGGGGAGGTAGCCGGCTACACCTTC	CASSMGGEVAGYTF
TRBJ2-1	TRBV4-1	few	TRBD2	TGCGCCAGCAGCCAAGGATCGCTACAACTAGCGGGAGGCCCCTACAATGAGCAGTTCTTC	CASSQGSLQLAGGPYNEQFF
TRBJ1-2	TRBV29-1	.	TRBD1	TGCAGCGTTATAGGGGGCGATGGCTACACCTTC	CSVIGGDGYTF
TRBJ2-7	TRBV19	.	TRBD1	TGTGCCAGTAGTTTCGGACAGGGGGGATTCTACGAGCAGTACTTC	CASSFGQGGFYEQYF
TRBJ1-4	TRBV12-5	.	TRBD1	TGTGCTAGTGGTCTACCGGGACAGGGGTACTGTGAAAAACTGTTTTTT	CASGLPGQGYCEKLFF
TRBJ1-1	TRBV27	.	.	TGTGCCAGCACCCCCGTGGGCCAGGGCGTAGTATATGAAGCTTTCTTT	CASTPVGQGVVYEAFF
TRBJ1-1	TRBV28	.	TRBD1	TGTGCCAGCAGTTTGTCTGACAGGGGGAACACTGAAGCTTTCTTT	CASSLSDRGNTEAFF
TRBJ2-7	TRBV28	once	TRBD2	TGTGCCAGCAGGGCCAGGGATCTAGCGGGTGTTAAGATTCCCTACGAGCAGTACTTC	CASRARDLAGVKIPYEQYF
TRBJ2-7	TRBV27	.	.	TGTGCCAGCAAACTAACAGGGCTTGCAGTTTACGAGCAGTACTTC	CASKLTGLAVYEQYF
TRBJ1-5	TRBV19	.	.	TGTGCCAGTAACAAACCCCCCAATCAGCCCCAGCATTTT	CASNKPPNQPQHF
TRBJ2-6	TRBV2	.	TRBD1	TGTGCCAGCAGTGAGACAGGGTCCCTCTCTGGGGCCAACGTCCTGACTTTC	CASSETGSLSGANVLTF
TRBJ2-7	TRBV5-4	.	TRBD2	TGTGCCAGCAGCGCCGGGGTAGCGGGAGAGGAGCAGTACTTC	CASSAGVAGEEQYF
TRBJ1-1	TRBV27	once	TRBD1	TGTGCCAGCAACGATATTTACAGGGGGCAAACTGAAGCTTTCTTT	CASNDIYRGQTEAFF
TRBJ1-5	TRBV18	.	TRBD1	TGTGCCAGCTCACTTACCGGGACAGAAAATCAGCCCCAGCATTTT	CASSLTGTENQPQHF
TRBJ2-7	TRBV5-1	once	.	TGCGCCAGCAGCTTCAGGCCCCCCCCAGACGAGCAGTACTTC	CASSFRPPPDEQYF
TRBJ2-1	TRBV6-5	.	TRBD1	TGTGCCAGCAGCTTAGGGGGCGAGCAGTTCTTC	CASSLGGEQFF
TRBJ2-1	TRBV28	once	TRBD2	TGTGCCAGCAGGCCGCCAGCGGGAGGGCCTTTCAATGAGCAGTTCTTC	CASRPPAGGPFNEQFF
TRBJ2-5	TRBV19	.	TRBD1	TGTGCCAGTAGATCGACAGGGGATCAAGAGACCCAGTACTTC	CASRSTGDQETQYF
TRBJ2-1	TRBV7-6	.	.	TGTGCCAGCAGCTTAGGACAGTACAATGAGCAGTTCTTC	CASSLGQYNEQFF
TRBJ1-1	TRBV10-3	few	.	TGTGCCATCAGTGATCCTTTAGCTATGAACACTGAAGCTTTCTTT	CAISDPLAMNTEAFF
TRBJ2-1	TRBV27	.	TRBD2	TGTGCCAGCAGGCCGGGACTAGCGGGAGGGCGGACCAATGAGCAGTTCTTC	CASRPGLAGGRTNEQFF
TRBJ1-4	TRBV4-1	.	TRBD1	TGCGCCAGCAGCCAGGGAGCCTCACAGGGGACTAATGAAAAACTGTTTTTT	CASSQGASQGTNEKLFF
TRBJ2-1	TRBV29-1	.	TRBD2	TGCAGCGTTGATTATCTGGGACTAGCAGATGAGCAGTTCTTC	CSVDYLGLADEQFF